Listed here are 21 T cell receptor beta chains from one sample, sequenced in a study of blood T cell repertoires in COVID-19. Clones were read by immunoSEQ multiplex PCR, and TCRdb kept only the in-frame ones, dropping some. In the table there are 20,000 to 25,000 clones, about 82% of which are singletons. Sequenced: peripheral blood. These receptors originate from a human donor with active COVID-19. The donor label of this sample is uncertain.

The chain recombines TRBV6-5 with TRBJ2-7; 11 positions agree with TRBD1. The V and J ends lost 6 bases and 6 bases, in that order; junction bases with no gene match: 1. Germline-derived CDR1 and CDR2 are MNHEY and SVGAGI. CDR3 length equals 12 residues. CDR3 DNA: TGTGCCAGCAGGGACAGGGGGCGCGAGCAGTACTTC. Encoded protein: CASRDRGREQYF.

This chain connects TRBV5-4 to TRBJ1-4; 11 positions match TRBD1. Germline V CDR1 and CDR2: SGHNT, YYREEE (reference sequence). The CDR3 is 15 amino acids. The V and J ends lost 4 bases and 4 bases, in that order; junction bases with no gene match: 3. In DNA, the CDR3 is TGTGCCAGCAGCGGGGGACAGGGGGATAATGAAAAACTGTTTTTT. As protein: CASSGGQGDNEKLFF. The full variable domain, its missing parts supplied by reference TRBV5-4 and TRBJ1-4, is ETGVTQSPTHLIKTRGQQVTLRCSSQSGHNTVSWYQQALGQGPQFIFQYYREEENGRGNFPPRFSGLQFPNYSSELNVNALELDDSALYLCASSGGQGDNEKLFFGSGTQLSVL.

The chain combines TRBV5-5 with TRBJ2-5; 8 bases are a match to TRBD2. In germline, CDR1 is SGHKS, CDR2 YYEKEE (reference sequence). There are 16 residues in the CDR3. The V and J ends lost 0 bases and 2 bases, in that order; junction bases with no gene match: 6. CDR3 in amino acids: CASSLVAAGVQETQYF. CDR3 nucleotides: TGTGCCAGCAGCTTGGTGGCAGCGGGAGTTCAAGAGACCCAGTACTTC.

The chain employs TRBV6-6 and TRBJ2-5; no definite D call. CDR3 length: 13 residues. Germline assignment: CDR1 MNHNY and CDR2 SVGAGI (reference sequence). V was shortened by 2 bases and J by 3 bases, with 7 bases between the two germline ends. CDR3 residues: CASSYIKKETQYF. The DNA of the CDR3 is TGTGCCAGCAGTTACATAAAAAAAGAGACCCAGTACTTC.

This clone was counted only a few times. This rearrangement joins TRBV5-5 to TRBJ1-1; D perhaps matches TRBD1 (5 bases). The CDR3 has 14 amino acids. Germline-derived CDR1 and CDR2 are SGHKS and YYEKEE (reference sequence). The germline V and J ends were trimmed by 0 bases and 0 bases, with 6 bases remaining between them. Written as DNA, the CDR3 is TGTGCCAGCAGCTTGGGACAGATGAACACTGAAGCTTTCTTT. Protein product: CASSLGQMNTEAFF.

The chain's CDR3 is CASTTGAGEKLFF. CDR3 sequence (DNA): TGTGCCAGCACCACAGGGGCTGGTGAAAAACTGTTTTTT. The genes are TRBV11-2 and TRBJ1-4; TRBD1 agrees at 7 bases. The CDR3 consists of 13 residues. V lost 7 bases, J lost 7 bases, and 6 bases stayed unmatched. CDR1 and CDR2 from the germline V gene are SGHAT and FQNNGV.

The chain uses TRBV2 and TRBJ1-2; 9 bases agree with TRBD1. The CDR3 spans 16 residues. Germline CDR1 reads SNHLY; CDR2 reads FYNNEI. V dropped 6 bases and J dropped 0; count of bases not matched to a gene: 8. Here the CDR3 reads CASSWTGAIANYGYTF. The CDR3 region has the DNA TGTGCCAGCAGCTGGACAGGGGCAATAGCTAACTATGGCTACACCTTC. Supplemented by reference TRBV2 and TRBJ1-2, the full variable domain reads EPEVTQTPSHQVTQMGQEVILRCVPISNHLYFYWYRQILGQKVEFLVSFYNNEISEKSEIFDDQFSVERPDGSNFTLKIRSTKLEDSAMYFCASSWTGAIANYGYTFGSGTRLTVV.

CDR3 in amino acids: CASSYWGHNEQFF. The DNA for the CDR3 is TGTGCCAGCAGTTACTGGGGGCACAATGAGCAGTTCTTC. The rearrangement joins TRBV6-2 or TRBV6-3 to TRBJ2-1, with D possibly TRBD1 on 6 matching bases. Germline CDR1 MNHEY, CDR2 SVGEGT. V was shortened by 1 base and J by 5 bases, with 6 bases between the two germline ends. This CDR3 comprises 13 residues.

V and J are TRBV25-1 and TRBJ1-5; TRBD1 matches at 7 bases. The CDR3 sequence is 14 residues long. Germline V gene lookup returns CDR1 MGHDK and CDR2 SYGVNS. The trim removed 3 bases at V and 7 bases at J, leaving 6 bases unmatched. CDR3 residues: CASSEPGGGQPQHF. The CDR3 DNA is TGTGCCAGCAGTGAGCCAGGGGGTGGCCAGCCCCAGCATTTT. Drawing the rest from reference TRBV25-1 and TRBJ1-5, the complete variable domain is EADIYQTPRYLVIGTGKKITLECSQTMGHDKMYWYQQDPGMELHLIHYSYGVNSTEKGDLSSESTVSRIRTEHFPLTLESARPSHTSQYLCASSEPGGGQPQHFGDGTRLSIL.

The chain is built from TRBV4-2 and TRBJ2-1; TRBD2 is a possible D gene (6 bases). The germline CDR1 and CDR2 sequences are LGHNA and YNFKEQ. The CDR3 runs 15 residues. The V and J ends lost 4 bases and 9 bases respectively, with 19 bases between them. CDR3 sequence (DNA): TGTGCCAGCAGCCGTGGAGGCGGGGTAGCTGGTGAGCAGTTCTTC. Translating it yields CASSRGGGVAGEQFF.

The chain combines TRBV28 with TRBJ2-2; D unclear. Germline V lookup: CDR1 MDHEN, CDR2 SYDVKM. The V and J ends lost 2 bases and 1 base respectively, with 5 bases between them. CDR3 length: 14 residues. The CDR3 DNA follows: TGTGCCAGCAGTTTAACCAGGAACACCGGGGAGCTGTTTTTT. It is translated as CASSLTRNTGELFF.

The chain joins TRBV27 to TRBJ2-7; 14 bases are a match to TRBD2. After removal of 7 bases from V and 9 bases from J, the junction contained 11 bases not matched to a gene. The CDR3 covers 15 residues. Germline CDR1 reads MNHEY; CDR2 reads SMNVEV (reference sequence). This CDR3 reads CASTGTSGSRFGQYF. CDR3 sequence (DNA): TGTGCCAGCACCGGGACTAGCGGGAGTCGCTTTGGGCAGTACTTC.

The chain is built from TRBV4-1 and TRBJ2-1; D gene unclear. The germline V gene encodes CDR1 MGHRA and CDR2 YSYEKL. The CDR3 has 14 residues. Trimming removed 2 bases at V and 16 bases at J, with 21 bases between. The CDR3 nucleotides read TGCGCCAGCAGCCAAATCCTCTCGAACAATGAGCGTTTCTTC. Translated, it gives CASSQILSNNERFF.

The chain carries TRBV6-6 and TRBJ2-5; a weak D match, TRBD1 (6 bases). The CDR3 has 13 residues. Trimming removed 7 bases at V and 5 bases at J, with 14 bases between. CDR1 and CDR2 from the germline V gene are MNHNY and SVGAGI (reference sequence). The CDR3 is CASTSRGDETQYF. DNA for the CDR3: TGTGCCAGCACCAGCAGGGGAGACGAGACCCAGTACTTC.

Of note for this clone: The junction departs from germline at one end; a sequencing error may be responsible. V gene TRBV3-1 (or the pseudogene TRBV3-2) combines with J gene TRBJ2-2; D may match TRBD1 or TRBD2 (6 bases each). Germline-derived CDR1 and CDR2 are LGHDT and YNNKEL (reference sequence). The CDR3 is 14 residues long. The DNA for the CDR3 is TGTGCCAGCACCCAAGGAGGGGGCACCGGGGAGCTGTTTTTT. Translated: CASTQGGGTGELFF.

The genes are TRBV5-5 and TRBJ1-1, with unresolved D. Trimming shortened V by 0 bases and J by 0 bases, and 12 bases separated the two germline ends. Germline assignment: CDR1 SGHKS and CDR2 YYEKEE (reference sequence). The CDR3 runs to 16 residues. Here the CDR3 reads CASSLVDGVMNTEAFF. The DNA for the CDR3 is TGTGCCAGCAGCTTGGTTGACGGAGTCATGAACACTGAAGCTTTCTTT.

The rearrangement links TRBV30 to TRBJ1-4, with D maybe TRBD1 (6 bases). Trimming left V 1 base short and J 4 bases short, with 16 bases between. CDR3 length: 16 residues. Germline values: CDR1 GTSNPN, CDR2 SVGIG (reference sequence). The CDR3 spells CAWSGIVGASNEKLFF. CDR3 coding DNA: TGTGCCTGGAGTGGTATTGTGGGGGCTAGTAATGAAAAACTGTTTTTT.

The gene calls are TRBV5-4 and TRBJ1-1; D perhaps matches TRBD1 (6 bases). V shed 4 bases and J shed 8 bases, with 15 bases lying between them. CDR1 and CDR2 (germline): SGHNT, YYREEE (reference sequence). This CDR3 region has 13 residues. CDR3 DNA sequence: TGTGCCAGCAGCCCCGGGGGGGCCCGAGAAGCTTTCTTT. Its protein is CASSPGGAREAFF.

The J gene is TRBJ2-1, the V gene TRBV5-1; D is undetermined. V lost 4 bases to trimming and J lost 1 base, with 9 bases between them. The V gene's germline CDR1 is SGHRS and CDR2 YFSETQ. This CDR3 region has 14 residues. CDR3 in DNA: TGCGCCAGCAGCGTCGCGAATTCCTACAATGAGCAGTTCTTC. It encodes CASSVANSYNEQFF.

The gene calls are TRBV7-8 and TRBJ2-7; 8 positions agree with TRBD2. Germline trimming cut 4 bases from V and 3 bases from J; bases unmatched to any gene: 8. The germline V gene encodes CDR1 SGHVS and CDR2 FQNEAQ. This CDR3 comprises 15 residues. CDR3 sequence reads: CASSSISGNHYEQYF. The CDR3 nucleotides are TGTGCCAGCAGCTCAATTAGCGGGAATCACTACGAGCAGTACTTC.

The chain employs TRBV12-2 and TRBJ2-7; the table's D gene call, TRBD1, was not cross checked with the DNA. TRBV12-2 is classified as a pseudogene. This CDR3 has 16 amino acids. Here the CDR3 reads CASRPRGASGYYEQYF. CDR3 in DNA: TGTGCAAGTCGCCCCAGGGGGGCATCAGGATACTACGAGCAGTACTTC.